The following is a TCR beta chain sequence with its context. Its target is unknown. As for treatment: 19 received Ad26.COV2.S at low or high dose, single or two shots; 5 received placebo; per-sample allocation not given. Collection of the samples took place on day 63 after the first injection of vaccine or placebo. This specimen comes from a study of Ad26.COV2.S vaccination and SARS-CoV-2 variants. Study as a whole: Once or twice, 56 days apart, Ad26.COV2.S was delivered intramuscularly.

Produced via immunoSEQ multiplex PCR; TCRdb's table is partial and in-frame only. There are around 340,000 clones in the sample; 88% occur only once, and 6.4% lies in the top ten. The study's findings and limits: Reported findings describe substantial breadth in spike-specific CD8+ and CD4+ T cell responses following vaccination. Vaccinees showed greater spike-specific TCR breadth than placebo recipients.

The V end lost 3 bases, the J end lost 8 bases, and 11 bases lay between the germline ends. The CDR3 extends over 11 amino acids. Germline CDR1 reads SQVTM; CDR2 reads ANQGSEA. The TCR sequence derives from a person between 18 and 59 years old who received the Ad26.COV2.S COVID-19 vaccine or a placebo. The V and J genes are TRBV29-1 and TRBJ2-7; D is unresolved. The specimen comprised peripheral blood, sampled in a trial of Ad26.COV2.S vaccine versus placebo. The CDR3 sequence is CSVEVGLQQYF. CDR3 coding DNA: TGCAGCGTTGAGGTAGGGCTCCAGCAGTACTTC.